This T cell receptor beta chain was sequenced in a study of blood T cell repertoires in COVID-19 (dated by TCRdb to the early 2020s). Turning to the overall study: Collaborator samples came from the United States, Italy and Spain and covered acute and convalescent phases of COVID-19. Where HLA class I and class II types were available, the types were taken from metadata supplied by the sample provider, not from assay-based typing. The repertoires were made available in a free public database intended to serve as a resource for research on the immune response to SARS-CoV-2. Samples were obtained from the ongoing ImmuneRACE study (first 160 participants) and from approximately 1,200 subjects provided by 6 global collaborators. The prospective study material was composed of cDNA or gDNA derived from T cells, B-cell-depleted T cells, or PBMCs. The sample metadata nearly always contained a de-identified subject ID, COVID-19 status, age in years and sex. The dataset comprised deeply sampled blood TCRbeta repertoires from subjects exposed to, actively infected with, or recovered from COVID-19. Paper-wide results and their limitations: How much clinical and demographic metadata was included differed by source and by participant, and the metadata was provided uncurated.

The CDR1 and CDR2 encoded by the germline V gene are SGHTA and FQGNSA. V sheds 5 bases and J sheds 7 bases, leaving 12 bases between their ends. The CDR3 holds 13 amino acids from the cysteine to the phenylalanine. CDR3 DNA is the only sequence kept; it has 39 bases, read in frame from the first base. TCRbeta CDR3 regions were amplified from genomic DNA using the immunoSEQ Assay, a bias-controlled multiplex PCR. Per the source publication's procedure: Nucleated cell counts per sample were estimated from amplification of reference gene primers within the assay. To quantify the absolute abundance of each unique TCRbeta CDR3 rearrangement, sequence reads were collapsed and filtered. For each sample, productive Simpson clonality was calculated as the square root of Simpson's diversity index over productive rearrangements. The table comes from immuneACCESS by way of TCRdb, which keeps in-frame sequences with V and J called. Part of the clones is missing from these tables; in studies checked, under half for an unresolved V gene and the rest for unknown reasons. V, J and clone size derive from that table, while D and trimming were established from the DNA sequence. In all, the sample holds about 350,000 clones, and 87% of those were seen once. Approximately 0.99% of the sample is held by the ten biggest clonotypes.

Enrolling through a virtual design, the prospective study's participants ranged in age from roughly 18 to 95 years and lived across around 25 United States geographic areas. In the prospective study, participants were assigned to cohorts based on the clinical history participants reported in a screening survey and a study questionnaire. For ImmuneRACE Cohort 3, a participant was defined as recovered based on two consecutive negative NP/OP PCR tests, clearance by a healthcare professional, or resolution of symptoms. Each participant in the prospective study had whole blood, serum and a nasopharyngeal or oropharyngeal swab collected by mobile phlebotomists. Prospective study participants could optionally give additional blood draws and questionnaires over a roughly two-month period. Blood samples from the prospective study were shipped frozen or at room temperature prior to DNA extraction. Points on this clone: The antigen this receptor binds is unknown. It has no much larger one-base neighbor in the sample; base qualities were not kept.

Material: PBMCs or T cells enriched from blood (not recorded which). The source is a woman in her 30s who had recovered from COVID-19. Recombination connected TRBV7-2 to TRBJ1-5, and perhaps TRBD1 as D gene, on 5 matching bases. The encoded CDR3 is CASSRGGNQPQHF. The DNA reads TGTGCCAGCAGCCGGGGGGGTAACCAGCCCCAGCATTTT.